This entry concerns a single T cell receptor (beta chain). Sequencing was performed with immunoSEQ multiplex PCR; in TCRdb, only in-frame clones are kept and a portion is missing. Of fewer than 90,000 clones listed, roughly nine tenths are singletons. The CDR3 totals 17 residues. V trimming: 1 base; J trimming: 7 bases; junction bases outside the gene matches: 8. Germline lookup yields CDR1 MGHRA and CDR2 YSYEKL. The sample belongs to a study of OX40 agonist ivuxolimab in advanced cancers. Study background: Melanoma, hepatocellular carcinoma, head and neck or renal cell cancer occurred in dose-escalation patients.

The V gene is TRBV4-1, the J gene TRBJ1-6; TRBD1 matches at 9 bases. The sequencing here drew on CD4+ or CD8+ T cells sorted from blood, taken in a trial of the OX40 agonist ivuxolimab. The sequence derives from an adult with an advanced solid tumor such as melanoma, head and neck, liver or kidney cancer. The CDR3 loop is CASSQGDGTGLNSPLHF. The CDR3 DNA sequence: TGCGCCAGCAGCCAAGGGGACGGGACAGGGTTGAATTCACCCCTCCACTTT.